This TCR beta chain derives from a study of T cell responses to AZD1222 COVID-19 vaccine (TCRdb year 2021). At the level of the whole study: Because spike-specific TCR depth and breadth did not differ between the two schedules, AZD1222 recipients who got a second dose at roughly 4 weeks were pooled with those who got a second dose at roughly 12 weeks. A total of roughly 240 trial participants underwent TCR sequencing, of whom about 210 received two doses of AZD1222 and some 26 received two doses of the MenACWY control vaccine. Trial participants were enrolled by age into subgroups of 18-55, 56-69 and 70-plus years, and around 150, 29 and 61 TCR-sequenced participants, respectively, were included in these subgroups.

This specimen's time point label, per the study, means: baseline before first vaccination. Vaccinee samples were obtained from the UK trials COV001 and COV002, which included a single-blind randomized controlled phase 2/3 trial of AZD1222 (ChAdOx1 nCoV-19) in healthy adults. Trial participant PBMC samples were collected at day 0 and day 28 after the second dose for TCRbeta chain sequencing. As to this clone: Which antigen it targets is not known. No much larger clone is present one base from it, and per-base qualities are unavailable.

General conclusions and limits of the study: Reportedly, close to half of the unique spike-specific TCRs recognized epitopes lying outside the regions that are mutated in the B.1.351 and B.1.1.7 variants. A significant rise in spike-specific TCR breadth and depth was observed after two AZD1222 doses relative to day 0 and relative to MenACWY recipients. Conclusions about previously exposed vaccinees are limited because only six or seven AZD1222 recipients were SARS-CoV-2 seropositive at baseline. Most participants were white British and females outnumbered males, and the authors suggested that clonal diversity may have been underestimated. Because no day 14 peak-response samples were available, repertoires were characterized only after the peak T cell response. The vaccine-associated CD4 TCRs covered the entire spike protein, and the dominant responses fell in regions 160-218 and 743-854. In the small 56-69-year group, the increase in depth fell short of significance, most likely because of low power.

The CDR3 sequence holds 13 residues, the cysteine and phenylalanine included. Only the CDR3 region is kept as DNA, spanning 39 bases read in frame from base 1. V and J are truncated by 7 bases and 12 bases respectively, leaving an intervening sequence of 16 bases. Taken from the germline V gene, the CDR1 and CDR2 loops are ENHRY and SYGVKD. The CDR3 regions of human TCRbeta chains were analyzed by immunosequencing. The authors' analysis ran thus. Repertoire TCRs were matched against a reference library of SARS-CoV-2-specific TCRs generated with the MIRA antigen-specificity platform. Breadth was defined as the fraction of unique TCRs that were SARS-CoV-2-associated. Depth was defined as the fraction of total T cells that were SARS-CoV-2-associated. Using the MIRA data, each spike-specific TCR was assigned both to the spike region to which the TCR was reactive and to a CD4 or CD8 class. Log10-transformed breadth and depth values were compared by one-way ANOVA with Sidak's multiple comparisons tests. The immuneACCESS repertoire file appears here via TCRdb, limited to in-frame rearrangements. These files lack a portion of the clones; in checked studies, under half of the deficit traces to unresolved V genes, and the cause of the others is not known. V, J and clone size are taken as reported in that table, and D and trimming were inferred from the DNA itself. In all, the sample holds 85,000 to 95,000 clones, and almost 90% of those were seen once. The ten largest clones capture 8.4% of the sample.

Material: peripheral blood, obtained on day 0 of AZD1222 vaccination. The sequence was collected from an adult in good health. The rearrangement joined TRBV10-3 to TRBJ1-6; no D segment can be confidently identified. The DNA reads TGTGCCATCACGGCAAGGGTTGATGTACCCCTCCACTTT. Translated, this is CAITARVDVPLHF.